Detailed here is one TCR beta chain. This CDR3 comprises 13 residues. The data stem from a study of T cells expressing NK-cell markers. No DNA is given; TCRdb re-called the 5' RACE reads and lists each CDR3 protein once. This sample's clone table lists 500,000 to 700,000 distinct CDR3 sequences. The material sequenced was blood T cells: a sorted CD56 or NKG2C T cell subset, CD4+ or CD8+ T cells, or bulk PBMC T cells (not recorded which). The TCR comes from a man aged 18 to 29 in good health. This chain links TRBV12-3 or TRBV12-4 with TRBJ1-6; TCRdb outputs TRBD1, but without DNA this stays unchecked. CDR3 sequence: CASSGAPHRPLHF.